This T cell receptor beta chain was found in a study of cytomegalovirus exposure and HLA in healthy donors. Study at large: In a later analysis, it was reported that the 120 or so validation repertoires had been produced on the same platform as the roughly 650 repertoires belonging to the first cohort.

Study-wide results and limits: Whilst most TCR sequences proved rare, a subset of public TCRs occurred across many donors.

The protocol was immunoSEQ multiplex PCR, while the TCRdb copy is restricted to in-frame clones and leaves out a portion. The repertoire consists of over 100,000 clones, with 85% to 90% occurring once and the leading ten covering about 3%. To note about this clone: What it binds is unknown.

With V trimmed by 0 bases and J by 5 bases, 4 bases remained unmatched. The germline V gene has CDR1 LNHNV and CDR2 YYDKDF (reference sequence). CDR3 length equals 16 residues. The TCR sequence derives from a man between 25 and 39 years old in good health and CMV-seronegative. The chain carries TRBV15 and TRBJ1-6; TRBD1 matches 7 bases. The sample consisted of PBMCs. CDR3 amino acids: CATSRDPQGDNSPLHF. Here the CDR3 DNA reads TGTGCCACCAGCAGAGATCCCCAGGGGGATAATTCACCCCTCCACTTT.